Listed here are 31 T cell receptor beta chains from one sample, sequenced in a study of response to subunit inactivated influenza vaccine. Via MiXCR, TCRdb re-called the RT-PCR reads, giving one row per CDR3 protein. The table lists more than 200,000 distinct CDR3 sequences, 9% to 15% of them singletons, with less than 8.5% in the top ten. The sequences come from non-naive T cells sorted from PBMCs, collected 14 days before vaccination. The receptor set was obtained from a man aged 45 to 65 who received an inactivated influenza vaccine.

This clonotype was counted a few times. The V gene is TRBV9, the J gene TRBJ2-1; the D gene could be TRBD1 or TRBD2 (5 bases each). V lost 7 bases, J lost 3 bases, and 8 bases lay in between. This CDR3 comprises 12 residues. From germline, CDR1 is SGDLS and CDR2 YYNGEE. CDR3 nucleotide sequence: TGTGCCAGCGACAGCGGCTACAATGAGCAGTTCTTC. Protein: CASDSGYNEQFF.

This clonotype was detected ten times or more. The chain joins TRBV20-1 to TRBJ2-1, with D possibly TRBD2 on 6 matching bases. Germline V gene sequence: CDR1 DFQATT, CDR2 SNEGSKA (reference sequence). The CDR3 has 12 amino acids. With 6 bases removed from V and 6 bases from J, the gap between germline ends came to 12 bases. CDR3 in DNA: TGCAGTGCAGAGGGACTTCCCAATGAGCAGTTCTTC. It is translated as CSAEGLPNEQFF.

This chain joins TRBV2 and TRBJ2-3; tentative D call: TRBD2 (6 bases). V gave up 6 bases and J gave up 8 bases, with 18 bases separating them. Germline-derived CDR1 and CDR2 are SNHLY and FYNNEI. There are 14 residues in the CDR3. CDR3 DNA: TGTGCCAGCAGGGACCGGGACCGGGGGATTACGCAGTATTTT. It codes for CASRDRDRGITQYF.

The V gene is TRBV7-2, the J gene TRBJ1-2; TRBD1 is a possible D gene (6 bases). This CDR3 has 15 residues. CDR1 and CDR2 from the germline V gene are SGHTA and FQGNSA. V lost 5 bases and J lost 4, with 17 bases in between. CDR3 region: CASSSRSQGIYGYTF. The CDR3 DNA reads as TGTGCCAGCAGCAGTAGGAGTCAGGGGATCTATGGCTACACCTTC. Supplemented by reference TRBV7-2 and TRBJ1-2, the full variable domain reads GAGVSQSPSNKVTEKGKDVELRCDPISGHTALYWYRQSLGQGLEFLIYFQGNSAPDKSGLPSDRFSAERTGGSVSTLTIQRTQQEDSAVYLCASSSRSQGIYGYTFGSGTRLTVV.

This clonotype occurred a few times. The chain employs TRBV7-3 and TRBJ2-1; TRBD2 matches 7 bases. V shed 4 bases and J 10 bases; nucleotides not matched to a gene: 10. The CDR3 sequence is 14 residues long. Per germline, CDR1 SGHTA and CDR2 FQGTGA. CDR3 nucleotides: TGTGCCAGCAGCTCCTACTTACTTAGCGGGGAGCAGTTCTTC. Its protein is CASSSYLLSGEQFF.

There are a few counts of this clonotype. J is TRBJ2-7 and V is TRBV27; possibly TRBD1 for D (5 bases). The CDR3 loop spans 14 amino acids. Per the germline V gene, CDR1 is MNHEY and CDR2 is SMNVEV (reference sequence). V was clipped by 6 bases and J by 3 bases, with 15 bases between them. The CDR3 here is CASSTTSDSYEQYF. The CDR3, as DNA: TGTGCCAGCAGCACCACGAGTGACAGCTACGAGCAGTACTTC.

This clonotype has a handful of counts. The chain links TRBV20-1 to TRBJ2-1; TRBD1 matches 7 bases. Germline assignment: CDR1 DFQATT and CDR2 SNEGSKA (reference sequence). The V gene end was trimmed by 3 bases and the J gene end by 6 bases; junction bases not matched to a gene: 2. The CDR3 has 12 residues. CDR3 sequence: CSARGQLNEQFF. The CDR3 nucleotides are TGCAGTGCTAGGGGACAGCTCAATGAGCAGTTCTTC.

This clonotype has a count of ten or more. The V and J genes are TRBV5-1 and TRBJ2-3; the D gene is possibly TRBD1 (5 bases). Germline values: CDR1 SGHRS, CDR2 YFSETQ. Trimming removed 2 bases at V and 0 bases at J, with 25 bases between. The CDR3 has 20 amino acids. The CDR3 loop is CASSFRIMSGPTTSTDTQYF. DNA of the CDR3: TGCGCCAGCAGCTTTCGCATCATGTCAGGGCCGACGACTAGCACAGATACGCAGTATTTT.

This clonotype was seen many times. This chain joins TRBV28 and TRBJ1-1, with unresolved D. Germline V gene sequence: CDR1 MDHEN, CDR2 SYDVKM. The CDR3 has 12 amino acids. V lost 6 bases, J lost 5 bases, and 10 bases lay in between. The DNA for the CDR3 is TGTGCCAGCAGAATCGGAGGTACTGAAGCTTTCTTT. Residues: CASRIGGTEAFF.

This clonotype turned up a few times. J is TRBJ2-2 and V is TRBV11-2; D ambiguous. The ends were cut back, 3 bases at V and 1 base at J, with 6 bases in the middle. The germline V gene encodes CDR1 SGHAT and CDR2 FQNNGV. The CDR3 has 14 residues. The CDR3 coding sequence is TGTGCCAGCAGCTTGCCGGTGAACACCGGGGAGCTGTTTTTT. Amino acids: CASSLPVNTGELFF.

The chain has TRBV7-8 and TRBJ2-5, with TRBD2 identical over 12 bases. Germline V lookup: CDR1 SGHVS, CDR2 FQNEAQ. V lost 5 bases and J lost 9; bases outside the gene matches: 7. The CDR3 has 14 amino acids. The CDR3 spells CASSATSGGRSQYF. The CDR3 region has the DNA TGTGCCAGCAGCGCGACTAGCGGGGGTCGGTCCCAGTACTTC.

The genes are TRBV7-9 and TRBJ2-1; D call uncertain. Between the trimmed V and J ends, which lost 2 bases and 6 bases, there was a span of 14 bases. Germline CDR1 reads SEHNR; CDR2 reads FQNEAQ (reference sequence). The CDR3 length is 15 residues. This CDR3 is CASSLSHVVSNEQFF. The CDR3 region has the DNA TGTGCCAGCAGCTTAAGCCACGTAGTTAGCAATGAGCAGTTCTTC.

The CDR3 is CASSSYSGAVRQETQYF. The CDR3 DNA reads TGTGCCAGCAGCTCTTATTCAGGTGCCGTTCGCCAAGAGACCCAGTACTTC. The rearrangement joins TRBV7-9 to TRBJ2-5, with D unclear. CDR1 and CDR2 (germline): SEHNR, FQNEAQ (reference sequence). The CDR3 length is 17 residues. Between the trimmed V and J ends, which lost 4 bases and 1 base, there was a span of 19 bases. The full variable domain, with the rest looked up from reference TRBV7-9 and TRBJ2-5, is DTGVSQNPRHKITKRGQNVTFRCDPISEHNRLYWYRQTLGQGPEFLTYFQNEAQLEKSRLLSDRFSAERPKGSFSTLEIQRTEQGDSAMYLCASSSYSGAVRQETQYFGPGTRLLVL.

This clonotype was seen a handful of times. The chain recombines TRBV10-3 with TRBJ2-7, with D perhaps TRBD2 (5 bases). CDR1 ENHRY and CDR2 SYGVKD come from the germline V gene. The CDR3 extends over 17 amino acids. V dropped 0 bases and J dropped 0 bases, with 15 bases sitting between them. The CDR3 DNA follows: TGTGCCATCAGTGAGTCGGTGAGCGGCGGCCCCTCCTACGAGCAGTACTTC. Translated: CAISESVSGGPSYEQYF.

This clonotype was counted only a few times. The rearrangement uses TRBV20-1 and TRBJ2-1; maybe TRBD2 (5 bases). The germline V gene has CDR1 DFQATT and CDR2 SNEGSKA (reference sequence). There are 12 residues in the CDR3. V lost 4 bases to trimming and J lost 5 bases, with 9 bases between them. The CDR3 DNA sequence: TGCAGTGCTAAACGGGGAAACAATGAGCAGTTCTTC. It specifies CSAKRGNNEQFF.

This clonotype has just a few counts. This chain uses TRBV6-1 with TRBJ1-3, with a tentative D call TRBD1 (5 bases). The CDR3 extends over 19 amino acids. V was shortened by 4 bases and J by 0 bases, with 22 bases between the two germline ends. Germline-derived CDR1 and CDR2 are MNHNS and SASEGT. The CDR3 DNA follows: TGTGCCAGCAGTGTTCCAGGGAACCTAGCCACCGCCTCTGGAAACACCATATATTTT. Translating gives CASSVPGNLATASGNTIYF.

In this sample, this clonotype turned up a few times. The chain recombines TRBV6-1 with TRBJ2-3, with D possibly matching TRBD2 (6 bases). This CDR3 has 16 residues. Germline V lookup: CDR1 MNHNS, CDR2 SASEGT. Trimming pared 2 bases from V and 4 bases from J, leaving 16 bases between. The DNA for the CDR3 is TGTGCCAGCAGTGAAAGGGCGGGGAGCGTTGCAGATACGCAGTATTTT. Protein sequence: CASSERAGSVADTQYF.

This chain's CDR3 is CSAPGLGEWDEQFF. CDR3 nucleotides: TGCAGTGCCCCGGGACTAGGGGAATGGGATGAGCAGTTCTTC. J is TRBJ2-1 and V is TRBV20-1, with 8 bases aligning to TRBD2. Trimming cost V 6 bases and J 8 bases; bases outside gene matches: 12. Germline loops: CDR1 DFQATT, CDR2 SNEGSKA (reference sequence). The CDR3 length is 14 residues.

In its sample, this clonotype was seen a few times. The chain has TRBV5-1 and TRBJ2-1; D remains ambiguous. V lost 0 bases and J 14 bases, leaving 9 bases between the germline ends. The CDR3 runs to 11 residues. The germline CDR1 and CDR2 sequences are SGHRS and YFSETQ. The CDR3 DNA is TGCGCCAGCAGCTTGGGGGTGTTTAAGTTCTTC. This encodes CASSLGVFKFF.

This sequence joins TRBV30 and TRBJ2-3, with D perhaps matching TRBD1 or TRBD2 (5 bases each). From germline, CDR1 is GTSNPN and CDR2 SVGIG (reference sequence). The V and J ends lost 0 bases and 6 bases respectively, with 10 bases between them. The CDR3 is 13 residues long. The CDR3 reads CAWSVRGADTQYF. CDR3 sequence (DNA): TGTGCCTGGAGTGTACGAGGGGCGGATACGCAGTATTTT.

The CDR3: CASSRQGSDGYTF. The CDR3 nucleotides are TGTGCCAGCAGCCGCCAGGGTTCGGATGGCTACACCTTC. The chain couples TRBV12-3 or TRBV12-4 to TRBJ1-2; TRBD1 is a possible D gene (5 bases). This CDR3 has 13 residues. Trimming took off 6 bases at V and 6 bases at J, with 14 bases between the two ends.

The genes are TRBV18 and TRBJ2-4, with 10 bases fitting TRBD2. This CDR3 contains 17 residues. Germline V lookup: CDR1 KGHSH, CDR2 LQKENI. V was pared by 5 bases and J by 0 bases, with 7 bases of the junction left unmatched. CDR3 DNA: TGTGCCAGCTCAGAGCTAGCGGGGGTGCTAGCCAAAAACATTCAGTACTTC. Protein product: CASSELAGVLAKNIQYF.

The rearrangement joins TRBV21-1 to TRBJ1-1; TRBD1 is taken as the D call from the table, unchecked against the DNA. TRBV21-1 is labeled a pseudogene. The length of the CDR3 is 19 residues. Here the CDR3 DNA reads TGTGCCAGCAGCAAACGACCGTCTATCCCCCTGACAGTAAACACTGAAGCTTTCTTT. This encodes CASSKRPSIPLTVNTEAFF.

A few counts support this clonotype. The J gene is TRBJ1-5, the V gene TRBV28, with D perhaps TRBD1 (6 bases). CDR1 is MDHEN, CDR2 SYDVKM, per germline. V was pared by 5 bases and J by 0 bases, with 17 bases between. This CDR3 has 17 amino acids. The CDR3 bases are TGTGCCAGCAGTCGCCCACGGGGGCTCAATAGCAATCAGCCCCAGCATTTT. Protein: CASSRPRGLNSNQPQHF.

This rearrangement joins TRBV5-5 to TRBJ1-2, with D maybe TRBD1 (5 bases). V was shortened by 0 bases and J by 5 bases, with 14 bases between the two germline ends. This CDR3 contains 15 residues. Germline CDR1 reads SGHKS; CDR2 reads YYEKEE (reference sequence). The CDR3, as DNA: TGTGCCAGCAGCTTGGTGCAGGCAGGGTCGTATGGCTACACCTTC. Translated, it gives CASSLVQAGSYGYTF.

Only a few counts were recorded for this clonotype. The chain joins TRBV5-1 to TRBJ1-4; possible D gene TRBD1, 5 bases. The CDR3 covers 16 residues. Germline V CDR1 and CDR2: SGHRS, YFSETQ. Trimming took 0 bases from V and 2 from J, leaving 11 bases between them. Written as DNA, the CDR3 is TGCGCCAGCAGCTTGGGCCCTAGACAGACTAATGAAAAACTGTTTTTT. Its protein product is CASSLGPRQTNEKLFF.

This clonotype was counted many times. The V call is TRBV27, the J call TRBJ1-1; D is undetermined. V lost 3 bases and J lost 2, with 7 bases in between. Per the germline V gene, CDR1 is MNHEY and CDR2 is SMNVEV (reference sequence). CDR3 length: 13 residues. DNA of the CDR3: TGTGCCAGCAGTTTCTCCAGAAACACTGAAGCTTTCTTT. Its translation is CASSFSRNTEAFF.

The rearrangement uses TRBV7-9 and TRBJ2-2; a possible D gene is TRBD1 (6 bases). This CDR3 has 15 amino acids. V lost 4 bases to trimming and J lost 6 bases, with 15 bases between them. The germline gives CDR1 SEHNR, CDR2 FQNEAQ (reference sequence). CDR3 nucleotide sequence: TGTGCCAGCAGCTCCGGACAGCCTGGTGCCGGGGAGCTGTTTTTT. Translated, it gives CASSSGQPGAGELFF.

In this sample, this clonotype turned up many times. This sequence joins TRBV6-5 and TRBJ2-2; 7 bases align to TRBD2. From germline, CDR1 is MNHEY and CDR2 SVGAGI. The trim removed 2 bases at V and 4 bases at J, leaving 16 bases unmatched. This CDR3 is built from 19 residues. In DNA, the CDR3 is TGTGCCAGCAGTTACGACCCAAAGAAGGCGGGAGCTTTCACCGGGGAGCTGTTTTTT. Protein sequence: CASSYDPKKAGAFTGELFF.

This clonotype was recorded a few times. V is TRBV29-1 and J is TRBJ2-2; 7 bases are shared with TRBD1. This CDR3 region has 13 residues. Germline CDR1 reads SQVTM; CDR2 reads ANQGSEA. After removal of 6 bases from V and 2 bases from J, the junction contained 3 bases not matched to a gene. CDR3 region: CSVRDSNTGELFF. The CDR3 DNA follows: TGCAGCGTCCGGGACAGTAACACCGGGGAGCTGTTTTTT.

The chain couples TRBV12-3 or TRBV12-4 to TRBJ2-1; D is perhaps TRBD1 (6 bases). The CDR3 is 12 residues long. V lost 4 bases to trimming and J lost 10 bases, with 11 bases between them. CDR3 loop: CASSSTGREQFF. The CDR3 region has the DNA TGTGCCAGCAGTTCGACAGGACGAGAGCAGTTCTTC.